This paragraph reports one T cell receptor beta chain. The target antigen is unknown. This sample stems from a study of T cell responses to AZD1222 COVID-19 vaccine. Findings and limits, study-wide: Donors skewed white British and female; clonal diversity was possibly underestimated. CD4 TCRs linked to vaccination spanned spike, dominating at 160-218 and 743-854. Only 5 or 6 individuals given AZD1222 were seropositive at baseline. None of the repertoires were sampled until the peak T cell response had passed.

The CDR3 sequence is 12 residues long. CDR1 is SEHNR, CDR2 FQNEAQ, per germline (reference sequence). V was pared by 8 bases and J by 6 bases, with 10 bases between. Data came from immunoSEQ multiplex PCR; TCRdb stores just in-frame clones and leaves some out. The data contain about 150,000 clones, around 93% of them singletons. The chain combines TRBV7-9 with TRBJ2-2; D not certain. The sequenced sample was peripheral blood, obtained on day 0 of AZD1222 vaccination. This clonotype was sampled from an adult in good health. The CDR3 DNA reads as TGTGCCAGCTCCGGCGGTTCCGGGGAGCTGTTTTTT. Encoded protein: CASSGGSGELFF. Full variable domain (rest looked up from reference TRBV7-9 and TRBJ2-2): DTGVSQNPRHKITKRGQNVTFRCDPISEHNRLYWYRQTLGQGPEFLTYFQNEAQLEKSRLLSDRFSAERPKGSFSTLEIQRTEQGDSAMYLCASSGGSGELFFGEGSRLTVL.